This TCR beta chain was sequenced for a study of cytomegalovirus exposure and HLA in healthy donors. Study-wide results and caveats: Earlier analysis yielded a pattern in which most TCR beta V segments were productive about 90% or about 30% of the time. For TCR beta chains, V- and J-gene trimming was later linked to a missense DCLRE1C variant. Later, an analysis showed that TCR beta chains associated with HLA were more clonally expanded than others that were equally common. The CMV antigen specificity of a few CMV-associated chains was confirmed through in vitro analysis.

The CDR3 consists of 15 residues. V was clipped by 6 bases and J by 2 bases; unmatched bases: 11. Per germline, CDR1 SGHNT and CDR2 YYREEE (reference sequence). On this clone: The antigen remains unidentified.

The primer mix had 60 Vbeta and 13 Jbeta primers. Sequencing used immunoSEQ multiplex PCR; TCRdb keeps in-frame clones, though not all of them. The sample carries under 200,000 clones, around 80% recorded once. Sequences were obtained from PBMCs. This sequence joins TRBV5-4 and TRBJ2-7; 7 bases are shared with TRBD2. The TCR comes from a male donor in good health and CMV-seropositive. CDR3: CASTMGGGGPYEQYF. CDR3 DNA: TGTGCCAGCACCATGGGGGGGGGAGGGCCCTACGAGCAGTACTTC. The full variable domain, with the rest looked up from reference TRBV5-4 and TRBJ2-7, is ETGVTQSPTHLIKTRGQQVTLRCSSQSGHNTVSWYQQALGQGPQFIFQYYREEENGRGNFPPRFSGLQFPNYSSELNVNALELDDSALYLCASTMGGGGPYEQYFGPGTRLTVT.